Below are 12 T cell receptor beta chains sequenced from a single sample in a study of human T cells and chemical hapten exposure. Using its own MiXCR run on the RACE reads, TCRdb lists one record per CDR3 protein. The table shows just over 70,000 distinct CDR3 sequences, with over 8.5% occurring only once. Time point defined: patch test 3, about 24 weeks after DPC sensitization. The treatment here: therapeutic diphenylcyclopropenone sensitization with weekly scalp DPC. Sample: whole blood, taken in connection with sensitization to the hapten diphenylcyclopropenone (DPC). The receptors shown here come from a woman aged 45 to 65 with alopecia areata. Some clones in this sample may be carry-over from other donors' samples.

A few counts support this clonotype. The J gene is TRBJ2-1, the V gene TRBV4-1; no reliable D call. CDR1 and CDR2 from the germline V gene are MGHRA and YSYEKL. V was shortened by 1 base and J by 8 bases, with 18 bases between the two germline ends. The CDR3 sequence is 16 residues long. CDR3 loop: CASSQVSSFVVDEQFF. The CDR3 DNA reads TGCGCCAGCAGCCAAGTATCGAGCTTCGTGGTAGATGAGCAGTTCTTC.

The chain recombines TRBV19 with TRBJ2-3, with D maybe TRBD1 (6 bases). Trimming took 3 bases from V and 0 from J, leaving 7 bases between them. Germline CDR1 and CDR2: LNHDA and SQIVND (reference sequence). The CDR3 extends over 14 amino acids. DNA of the CDR3: TGTGCCAGTAGTATCACAGGGAGCACAGATACGCAGTATTTT. Encoded protein: CASSITGSTDTQYF.

In this sample, this clonotype turned up a few times. The chain joins TRBV24-1 to TRBJ1-2, with TRBD1 matching 7 bases. There are 16 residues in the CDR3. J lost 3 bases, V lost 3 bases, and 9 bases had no gene match. Germline assignment: CDR1 KGHDR and CDR2 SFDVKD. DNA of the CDR3: TGTGCCACCAGTGATCCTTCAGGGGGTTCCGACTATGGCTACACCTTC. It is translated as CATSDPSGGSDYGYTF.

This clonotype was seen many times. The chain carries TRBV11-2 and TRBJ2-6, with D perhaps given as TRBD1 or TRBD2 (5 bases each). In germline, CDR1 is SGHAT, CDR2 FQNNGV. The CDR3 has 17 amino acids. V was trimmed by 7 bases and J by 0 bases, leaving 16 bases between them. The CDR3, as DNA: TGTGCCAGCACCAGAGGGGCGGCGAGCTCTGGGGCCAACGTCCTGACTTTC. It encodes CASTRGAASSGANVLTF.

J is TRBJ2-3 and V is TRBV28; TRBD2 matches 11 bases. With V trimmed by 4 bases and J by 7 bases, 7 bases remained unmatched. Germline CDR1 MDHEN, CDR2 SYDVKM. This CDR3 has 15 residues. CDR3 region: CASSSLAGERNTQYF. The CDR3 region has the DNA TGTGCCAGCAGTTCACTAGCGGGAGAAAGGAATACGCAGTATTTT.

This clonotype was seen repeatedly, ten times or more. This chain joins TRBV5-1 and TRBJ2-3; 8 bases fit TRBD1. V lost 0 bases and J lost 4; bases outside the gene matches: 4. CDR3 length: 15 residues. Germline CDR1 reads SGHRS; CDR2 reads YFSETQ. The CDR3 is CASSLVDRDPDTQYF. The CDR3 DNA reads TGCGCCAGCAGCTTGGTGGACAGGGACCCAGATACGCAGTATTTT.

This clonotype occurred a few times. CDR3 DNA: TGTGCCGACAAGGGGCTGGCAGATACGCAGTATTTT. Amino acid sequence: CADKGLADTQYF. This chain links TRBV2 with TRBJ2-3, with D possibly being TRBD1 (5 bases). Germline CDR1 is SNHLY and CDR2 is FYNNEI. The V and J ends lost 11 bases and 4 bases respectively, with 13 bases between them. This CDR3 has 12 amino acids.

Points on this clonotype: With a much larger clone just one base away, this may be a read error. The rearrangement uses TRBV7-9 and TRBJ1-6, with 7 bases that match TRBD1. The CDR3 runs 14 residues. In germline, CDR1 is SEHNR, CDR2 FQNEAQ (reference sequence). The CDR3 loop is CASSRGTANSPPHF. In nucleotides, the CDR3 is TGTGCCAGCAGCCGCGGGACAGCTAATTCACCCCCCCACTTT.

This sequence joins TRBV5-6 and TRBJ1-5, with TRBD1 as a possible D gene (5 bases). Germline CDR1 and CDR2: SGHDT and YYEEEE. Between the trimmed V and J ends, which lost 1 base and 5 bases, there was a span of 10 bases. This CDR3 contains 14 residues. The CDR3 DNA reads as TGTGCCAGCAGCTTGTGGGGCAGGGATCAGCCCCAGCATTTT. Its translation: CASSLWGRDQPQHF.

This clonotype was recorded at least ten times. The junction differs from germline at one of its ends, possibly a read error. V is TRBV11-2 and J is TRBJ2-7; 9 nucleotides agree with TRBD1. The CDR3 runs 15 residues. Germline CDR1 reads SGHAT; CDR2 reads FQNNGV. For the CDR3, the DNA is TGTGCCAGCACCTTATTGGGACAGGGCTCCTACGAGCAGTACTTC. Translating it yields CASTLLGQGSYEQYF.

The table lists this clonotype with many counts. V gene TRBV2 combines with J gene TRBJ2-7; a possible D gene is TRBD2 (5 bases). V was clipped by 5 bases and J by 6 bases, with 11 bases between them. The length of the CDR3 is 12 residues. Germline lookup yields CDR1 SNHLY and CDR2 FYNNEI. CDR3 sequence reads: CASSPRGSEQYF. The CDR3 DNA follows: TGTGCCAGCAGTCCTAGAGGGAGCGAGCAGTACTTC.

This clonotype was found many times. This chain uses TRBV6-5 with TRBJ1-1, with 9 bases aligning to TRBD1. CDR3 size: 18 residues. V shed 0 bases, J shed 0 bases, and the junction held 8 bases outside the gene matches. CDR1 and CDR2 from the germline V gene are MNHEY and SVGAGI. This CDR3 is CASSYSSGQGGLNTEAFF. CDR3 DNA: TGTGCCAGCAGTTACTCTTCGGGACAGGGTGGGTTGAACACTGAAGCTTTCTTT.